This T cell receptor (beta chain) was identified in a study of blood T cell repertoires in COVID-19. Study in general: The United States, Italy and Spain were the sources of the acute and convalescent COVID-19 samples.

Trimming shortened V by 0 bases and J by 0 bases, and 12 bases separated the two germline ends. Germline CDR1 and CDR2: LGHNA and YNFKEQ. CDR3 length: 17 residues. Per the study methods: Researchers report that nucleated cell counts were estimated from reference gene primer amplification. Generated by immunoSEQ multiplex PCR, the TCRdb table keeps only in-frame clones and is missing some. From that table come the V and J calls and clone size; the DNA was used to work out D and trimming. The table records 200,000 to 250,000 clones, roughly nine tenths of them present only once. Sequenced material: peripheral blood. The J gene is TRBJ1-5, the V gene TRBV4-2, with D unclear. The sequence was obtained from a man younger than 40 with acute or convalescent COVID-19. CDR3 sequence (DNA): TGTGCCAGCAGCCAAGACGCCAGGCCAGCTAGCAATCAGCCCCAGCATTTT. This sequence encodes CASSQDARPASNQPQHF.